This T cell receptor beta chain emerged from a study of T cells in Graves' hyperthyroidism and ophthalmopathy. Study results and caveats: Most thyroid clonotypes with frequency above 0.001 were detected in blood. Ophthalmopathy and stable hyperthyroidism were separated by a 13 V-J model. Ophthalmopathy was model-predicted a median approximately 6.4 months pre-onset.

The CDR3 loop spans 17 amino acids. CDR1 is MNHNS, CDR2 SASEGT, per germline. Between the trimmed V and J ends, which lost 6 bases and 0 bases, there was a span of 18 bases. At least ten counts were recorded for this clonotype. The antigen is undetermined. Researchers amplified the TCR beta CDR3 regions from RNA transcripts. First-round RT-PCR targeting the TCR CDR3 was performed with the HTBI primer set. Using its own MiXCR run on the multiplex PCR reads, TCRdb lists one record per CDR3 protein. The sample yields under 350,000 distinct CDR3 sequences, roughly 20% seen once. Each patient was aged 18 to 65 and had newly diagnosed hyperthyroidism of under 2 months' duration.

The chain is built from TRBV6-1 and TRBJ2-1; D is perhaps TRBD2 (5 bases). Material for sequencing was blood. This TCR came from a woman aged 45 to 65 with Graves' hyperthyroidism. The CDR3 spells CASRRSGVSGSYNEQFF. The CDR3 bases are TGTGCCAGCAGGCGGAGTGGGGTAAGCGGCTCCTACAATGAGCAGTTCTTC.